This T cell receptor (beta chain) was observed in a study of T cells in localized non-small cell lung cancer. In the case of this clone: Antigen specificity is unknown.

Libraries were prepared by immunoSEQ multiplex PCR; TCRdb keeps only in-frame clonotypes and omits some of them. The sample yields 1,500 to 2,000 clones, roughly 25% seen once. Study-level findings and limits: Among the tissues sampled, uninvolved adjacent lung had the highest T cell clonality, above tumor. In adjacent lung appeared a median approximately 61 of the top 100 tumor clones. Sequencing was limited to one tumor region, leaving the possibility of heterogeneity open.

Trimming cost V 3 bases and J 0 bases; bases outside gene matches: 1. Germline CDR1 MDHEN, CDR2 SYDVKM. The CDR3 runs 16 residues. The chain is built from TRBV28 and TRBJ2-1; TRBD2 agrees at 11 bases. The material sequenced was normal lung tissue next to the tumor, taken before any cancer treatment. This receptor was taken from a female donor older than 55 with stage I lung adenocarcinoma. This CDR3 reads CASSFSGRASYNEQFF. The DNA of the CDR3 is TGTGCCAGCAGTTTTAGCGGGAGGGCCTCCTACAATGAGCAGTTCTTC.